This T cell receptor (beta chain) was captured by sequencing in a study of blood T cell repertoires in COVID-19. V lost 8 bases to trimming and J lost 6 bases; unmatched junction nucleotides: 6. Germline V gene data show CDR1 as MNHEY and CDR2 as SVGAGI. The CDR3 has 13 residues. The method was immunoSEQ multiplex PCR; TCRdb's version includes in-frame clones alone and lacks a portion of them. Of fewer than 250,000 clones listed, just under 85% are singletons. The chain links TRBV6-5 to TRBJ2-2; 7 bases fit TRBD2. The sequencing sample was made of peripheral blood. This sequence originates from a woman aged 60-75 years with active or convalescent COVID-19. The CDR3 is CASREAFPGELFF. The CDR3 DNA follows: TGTGCCAGCCGGGAGGCTTTCCCCGGGGAGCTGTTTTTT.